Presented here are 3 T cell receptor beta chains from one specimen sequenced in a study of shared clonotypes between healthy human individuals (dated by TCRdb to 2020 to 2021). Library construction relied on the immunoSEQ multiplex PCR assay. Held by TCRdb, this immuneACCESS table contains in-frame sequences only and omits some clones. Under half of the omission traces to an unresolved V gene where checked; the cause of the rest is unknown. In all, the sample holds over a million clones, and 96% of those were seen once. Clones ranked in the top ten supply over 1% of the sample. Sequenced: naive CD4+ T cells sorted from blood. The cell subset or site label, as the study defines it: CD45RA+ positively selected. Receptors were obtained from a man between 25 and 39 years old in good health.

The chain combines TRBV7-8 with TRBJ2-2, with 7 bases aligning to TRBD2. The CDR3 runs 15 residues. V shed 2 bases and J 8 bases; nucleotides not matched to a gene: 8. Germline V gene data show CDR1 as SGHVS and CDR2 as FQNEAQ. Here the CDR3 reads CASSLLAGAVGELFF. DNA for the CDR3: TGTGCCAGCAGCTTACTCGCGGGAGCGGTTGGGGAGCTGTTTTTT.

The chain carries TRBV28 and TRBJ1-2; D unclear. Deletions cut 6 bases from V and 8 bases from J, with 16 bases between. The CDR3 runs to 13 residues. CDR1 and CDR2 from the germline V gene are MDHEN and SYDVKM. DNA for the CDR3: TGTGCCAGCAGCCAACAGCTGCCCGTAGGCTACACCTTC. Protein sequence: CASSQQLPVGYTF.

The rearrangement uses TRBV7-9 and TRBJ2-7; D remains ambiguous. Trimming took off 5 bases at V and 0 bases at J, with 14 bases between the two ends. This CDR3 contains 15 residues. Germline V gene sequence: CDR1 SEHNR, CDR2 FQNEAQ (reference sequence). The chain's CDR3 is CASSPPGGSSYEQYF. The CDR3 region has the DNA TGTGCCAGCAGCCCCCCGGGCGGCAGCTCCTACGAGCAGTACTTC.